One and the same sample provided the 27 T cell receptor beta chains below, sequenced in a study of T cells in women clearing cervical HPV infection. The assay was immunoSEQ multiplex PCR, and TCRdb's table has in-frame clones only and misses some. This specimen shows 30,000 to 45,000 clones; the ten leading clones hold just under 6.5%. Source material: blood buffy coat. The receptors stem from a woman between 18 and 69 years old with a cervical HPV16 infection that either progressed to CIN3+ or cleared (not recorded which).

As regards this clone: Read coverage stops 3 residues before the CDR3 terminus; the germline J gene supplies the remainder. The rearrangement links TRBV2 to TRBJ1-2; D possibly corresponds to TRBD1 (6 bases). CDR3 length equals 13 residues. Germline V CDR1 and CDR2: SNHLY, FYNNEI. Trimming pared 6 bases from V and 1 base from J, leaving 9 bases between. This CDR3 reads CASSADSNYGYTF. The DNA read from the CDR3 is TGTGCCAGCAGCGCGGACAGTAACTATGGC. Filled out from reference TRBV2 and TRBJ1-2, the complete variable domain reads EPEVTQTPSHQVTQMGQEVILRCVPISNHLYFYWYRQILGQKVEFLVSFYNNEISEKSEIFDDQFSVERPDGSNFTLKIRSTKLEDSAMYFCASSADSNYGYTFGSGTRLTVV.

Concerning this clone: Coverage ceases 3 residues before the CDR3 finishes, and the germline J gene fills in the end. The chain joins TRBV7-6 to TRBJ1-6; 8 nucleotides match TRBD1. The CDR3 consists of 16 residues. The junction had 10 bases not matched to a gene; V was cut back by 4 bases and J by 8 bases. Per germline, CDR1 SGHVS and CDR2 FNYEAQ. The part of the CDR3 DNA that was read is TGTGCCAGCAGCTCTACTTCGGGACAGGCGTATTCACCC. Translated: CASSSTSGQAYSP. The complete CDR3 sequence is CASSSTSGQAYSPLHF.

In regard to this clone: Sequencing ends 3 residues short of the CDR3 end; the germline J gene provides the rest. This chain uses TRBV7-6 with TRBJ2-3; the match to TRBD1 covers 9 bases. Germline V gene data show CDR1 as SGHVS and CDR2 as FNYEAQ. This CDR3 has 14 residues. The covered CDR3 bases are TGTGCCAGCAGCTTGAACAGGGGGCGGGAGACG. Its translation: CASSLNRGRET. The complete CDR3 protein is CASSLNRGRETQYF.

Remarks on this clone: The DNA ends 3 residues before the CDR3 does, and the rest of the CDR3 is filled in from the germline J gene. The chain links TRBV6-2 or TRBV6-3 to TRBJ1-2; D perhaps matches TRBD1 (6 bases). Per the germline V gene, CDR1 is MNHEY and CDR2 is SVGEGT. This CDR3 comprises 14 residues. The CDR3 region is CASRNKGDTDTYTF. The sequenced part of the CDR3 DNA is TGTGCCAGCAGGAACAAGGGGGATACAGATACC.

CDR3 DNA, as far as it was read: TGTGCCAGTTCGGACAGGAACTATGGC. It codes for CASSDRNYG. The complete CDR3 protein is CASSDRNYGYTF. The V and J genes are TRBV18 and TRBJ1-2, with 7 bases matching TRBD1. With the read ending 3 residues before the CDR3 end, the germline J gene is used to fill in that end. This CDR3 has 12 residues. Germline V gene lookup returns CDR1 KGHSH and CDR2 LQKENI. V shed 9 bases and J 2 bases; nucleotides not matched to a gene: 3.

As for this clone: The CDR3 is cut off 3 residues early in the read; its end comes from the germline J gene. The genes are TRBV19 and TRBJ2-3; 11 positions match TRBD1. Germline lookup yields CDR1 LNHDA and CDR2 SQIVND (reference sequence). The CDR3 has 17 residues. The CDR3 DNA, read in part, is TGTGCCAGTAGACCGGGACAGGGGGACTATAGCAATCAGCCG. Translated: CASRPGQGDYSNQP. The entire CDR3 reads CASRPGQGDYSNQPQYF.

A word on this clone: Read coverage stops 3 residues before the CDR3 terminus; the germline J gene supplies the remainder. The rearrangement links TRBV29-1 to TRBJ1-1; 9 bases are a match to TRBD1. The germline V gene encodes CDR1 SQVTM and CDR2 ANQGSEA. The CDR3 runs 13 residues. V trimming: 7 bases; J trimming: 7 bases; junction bases outside the gene matches: 10. The CDR3 loop reads CSGGQGRSGEAFF. The covered CDR3 bases are TGCAGCGGTGGACAGGGGAGGTCGGGTGAA.

Concerning this clone: The CDR3 end is not reached by the read, which stops 3 residues before it; the germline J gene fills it in. The chain is built from TRBV20-1 and TRBJ2-7; D perhaps matches TRBD2 (5 bases). This CDR3 has 15 amino acids. Trimming removed 4 bases from V and 0 bases from J, with 16 bases in between. Germline values: CDR1 DFQATT, CDR2 SNEGSKA (reference sequence). The CDR3 sequence: CSATSSDSLSYEQYF. The DNA read from the CDR3 is TGCAGTGCTACCTCCTCGGACTCTCTCTCCTACGAG.

Concerning this clone: Sequencing ends 3 residues short of the CDR3 end; the germline J gene provides the rest. V and J are TRBV5-1 and TRBJ2-2; 9 bases map to TRBD1. The CDR3 is 14 amino acids. The germline CDR1 and CDR2 sequences are SGHRS and YFSETQ. Partial CDR3 DNA: TGCGCCAGCAGCCGGGACAGGGATAGGGAAAAG. This translates into CASSRDRDREK. The CDR3 reads in full as CASSRDRDREKLFF.

To note about this clone: The CDR3 end falls 3 residues outside the read, so it is completed with the germline J gene. The chain links TRBV19 to TRBJ2-2; 9 bases are a match to TRBD2. This CDR3 contains 15 residues. The germline CDR1 and CDR2 sequences are LNHDA and SQIVND (reference sequence). J lost 4 bases, V lost 3 bases, and 3 bases had no gene match. The CDR3 loop is CASSIGTSPTGELFF. The CDR3 bases that were read are TGTGCCAGTAGTATCGGGACTAGCCCCACCGGGGAG.

Turning to this clone: The read terminates 3 residues ahead of where the CDR3 ends, so the germline J gene completes it. This chain uses TRBV2 with TRBJ2-5; D is undetermined. Trimming removed 7 bases from V and 2 bases from J, with 5 bases in between. Germline loops: CDR1 SNHLY, CDR2 FYNNEI. The CDR3 totals 11 residues. Partial CDR3 DNA: TGTGCCAGCAAGAGGCAAGAGACC. Residues: CASKRQET. In full, the CDR3 reads CASKRQETQYF.

Notes on this clone: The CDR3 end falls 3 residues outside the read, so it is completed with the germline J gene. The rearrangement uses TRBV5-5 and TRBJ1-2; D uncertain. Germline CDR1 is SGHKS and CDR2 is YYEKEE (reference sequence). Trimming took 4 bases from V and 6 from J, leaving 19 bases between them. This CDR3 region has 15 residues. The CDR3 here is CASSRGDNGPHGYTF. The covered CDR3 bases are TGTGCCAGCAGCCGGGGAGACAACGGGCCCCATGGC.

Note on this clone: The read stops 3 residues short of the end of the CDR3; the missing end is completed from the germline J gene. The chain joins TRBV7-3 to TRBJ2-1, with D possibly being TRBD2 (7 bases). Germline loops: CDR1 SGHTA, CDR2 FQGTGA. There are 15 residues in the CDR3. The V end was cut by 1 base, the J end by 5 bases, with 12 bases between. CDR3 protein: CASSLRGGLNNEQFF. The sequenced CDR3 bases are TGTGCCAGCAGCTTAAGAGGGGGACTAAACAATGAG.

Note on this clone: The CDR3 goes on 3 residues after the read ends, and that part is filled in from the germline J gene. The rearrangement uses TRBV5-4 and TRBJ2-7, with D perhaps TRBD1 (6 bases). Germline loops: CDR1 SGHNT, CDR2 YYREEE (reference sequence). V lost 1 base, J lost 2 bases, and 10 bases lay in between. The CDR3 totals 14 residues. This chain's CDR3 is CASSLKQGAYEQYF. The part of the CDR3 DNA that was read is TGTGCCAGCAGCTTGAAACAGGGCGCCTACGAG.

Comment on this clone: Germline is not matched at one junction end, which may reflect a read error. The read is 3 residues too short to cover the CDR3 end, so that end is filled in from the germline J gene. The rearrangement uses TRBV5-4 and TRBJ2-7, with D possibly being TRBD2 (5 bases). The CDR3 consists of 14 residues. Germline V gene lookup returns CDR1 SGHNT and CDR2 YYREEE (reference sequence). CDR3 loop: CASSSLQRGSEQYF. Partial CDR3 DNA: TGTGCTAGCAGCTCCTTACAGCGCGGGTCCGAG.

Details on this clone: The CDR3 end lies 3 residues beyond the end of the read and is filled in from the germline J gene. V is TRBV30 and J is TRBJ1-6; perhaps TRBD1 as D (5 bases). Trimming cost V 3 bases and J 7 bases, with 19 bases left between them. This CDR3 region has 16 residues. Germline-derived CDR1 and CDR2 are GTSNPN and SVGIG (reference sequence). This chain's CDR3 is CAWRPSGGAGNSPLHF. The sequenced part of the CDR3 DNA is TGTGCCTGGAGACCTAGCGGAGGGGCCGGGAATTCACCC.

Measured by frequency, this clone is medium-sized. The CDR3 goes on 3 residues after the read ends, and that part is filled in from the germline J gene. The V call is TRBV10-3, the J call TRBJ2-1; D gene uncertain. V was pared by 3 bases and J by 0 bases, with 9 bases between. The V gene's germline CDR1 is ENHRY and CDR2 SYGVKD. This CDR3 has 15 amino acids. Here the CDR3 reads CAISDNSNSYNEQFF. CDR3 DNA, as far as it was read: TGTGCCATCAGTGACAACTCCAACTCCTACAATGAG.

Notes on this clone: The read finishes 3 residues shy of the CDR3 end, and the germline J gene is used to complete it. The rearrangement uses TRBV20-1 and TRBJ1-5, with TRBD1 matching 9 bases. CDR3 length: 15 residues. Germline values: CDR1 DFQATT, CDR2 SNEGSKA (reference sequence). J gave up 7 bases and V 3 bases, and 10 bases lay outside the gene matches. CDR3 bases read: TGCAGTGCTAGTGGGCCGGGACAGGGAGGACAGCCC. It yields the protein CSASGPGQGGQP. The CDR3 as a whole reads CSASGPGQGGQPQHF.

With respect to this clone: The DNA ends 3 residues before the CDR3 does, and the rest of the CDR3 is filled in from the germline J gene. The V gene is TRBV19, the J gene TRBJ1-2, with 8 bases matching TRBD1. The CDR3 contains 15 residues. Germline CDR1 and CDR2: LNHDA and SQIVND (reference sequence). CDR3 DNA (partial): TGTGCCAGTAGATCGGGCAGGGGGCCCCCCTGGGGC. Protein sequence: CASRSGRGPPWG. In full, the CDR3 is CASRSGRGPPWGYTF. Using reference TRBV19 and TRBJ1-2 for the parts outside the CDR3, the full variable domain is DGGITQSPKYLFRKEGQNVTLSCEQNLNHDAMYWYRQDPGQGLRLIYYSQIVNDFQKGDIAEGYSVSREKKESFPLTVTSAQKNPTAFYLCASRSGRGPPWGYTFGSGTRLTVV.

Comment on this clone: The sequence runs out 3 residues before the end of the CDR3; the remainder is reconstructed from the germline J gene. The chain combines TRBV29-1 with TRBJ2-7; 9 nucleotides match TRBD2. The V and J ends lost 4 bases and 4 bases, in that order; junction bases with no gene match: 14. The CDR3 runs 16 residues. Germline V lookup: CDR1 SQVTM, CDR2 ANQGSEA. The part of the CDR3 DNA that was read is TGCAGCGTTGCAAGGAGCGGACTAGCGTCTCAGTACGAG. Protein: CSVARSGLASQYE. The complete CDR3 reads CSVARSGLASQYEQYF.

Details on this clone: Read sequence stops 3 residues before the CDR3 end, and the germline J gene provides the missing end. The chain recombines TRBV18 with TRBJ2-3; D possibly corresponds to TRBD2 (6 bases). The germline gives CDR1 KGHSH, CDR2 LQKENI. CDR3 size: 17 residues. V lost 4 bases and J lost 2, with 19 bases in between. Incomplete CDR3 DNA: TGTGCCAGCTCACTATACGAGTTAGCGGTCCCCACAGATACG. Protein sequence: CASSLYELAVPTDT. The full CDR3 reads CASSLYELAVPTDTQYF.

In regard to this clone: The read ends 3 residues early relative to the CDR3; the germline J gene fills the gap. The genes are TRBV7-6 and TRBJ1-1; D is unclear. CDR3 size: 14 residues. V was clipped by 1 base and J by 3 bases, with 9 bases between them. The germline V gene encodes CDR1 SGHVS and CDR2 FNYEAQ. CDR3 loop: CASSLGPQDTEAFF. The sequenced part of the CDR3 DNA is TGTGCCAGCAGCTTAGGTCCCCAGGACACTGAA.

In the case of this clone: The read halts 3 residues ahead of the CDR3 end, with the missing end drawn from the germline J gene. This chain links TRBV30 with TRBJ2-1; 11 bases agree with TRBD2. The junction had 17 bases not matched to a gene; V was cut back by 1 base and J by 3 bases. Germline loops: CDR1 GTSNPN, CDR2 SVGIG (reference sequence). The CDR3 is 20 residues long. This chain's CDR3 is CAWSELTSGTGGSYYNEQFF. Partial CDR3 DNA: TGTGCCTGGAGTGAGCTGACTAGCGGGACGGGCGGGAGTTACTACAATGAG. The variable domain in full, completed from reference TRBV30 and TRBJ2-1, reads SQTIHQWPATLVQPVGSPLSLECTVEGTSNPNLYWYRQAAGRGLQLLFYSVGIGQISSEVPQNLSASRPQDRQFILSSKKLLLSDSGFYLCAWSELTSGTGGSYYNEQFFGPGTRLTVL.

As for this clone: The missing CDR3 end, 3 residues past where the read stops, is filled in from the germline J gene. J is TRBJ2-3 and V is TRBV20-1, with D hard to call. The CDR3 is 15 amino acids. V was cut by 1 base and J by 2 bases, with 13 bases left in between. Germline assignment: CDR1 DFQATT and CDR2 SNEGSKA (reference sequence). The sequenced CDR3 bases are TGCAGTGCTAGAGCTCACCGACTGGACACAGATACG. Its protein product is CSARAHRLDTDT. The full CDR3 protein is CSARAHRLDTDTQYF.

Concerning this clone itself: From the germline J gene comes the end of the CDR3, since the read stops 3 residues before it. The rearrangement links TRBV2 to TRBJ2-2; D gene ambiguous. This CDR3 is 12 amino acids long. The germline gives CDR1 SNHLY, CDR2 FYNNEI. The part of the CDR3 DNA that was read is TGTGCCAGCACCCCAACTAATGAAAAG. Its translation is CASTPTNEK. The full CDR3 protein reads CASTPTNEKLFF.

Regarding this clone: Sequencing ends 3 residues short of the CDR3 end; the germline J gene provides the rest. The V call is TRBV7-3, the J call TRBJ2-6; 9 bases map to TRBD2. Germline V lookup: CDR1 SGHTA, CDR2 FQGTGA. The CDR3 is made up of 17 amino acids. The V and J ends lost 2 bases and 0 bases, in that order; junction bases with no gene match: 2. The CDR3 DNA, read in part, is TGTGCCAGCAGCTTAGGCGGGGGGGTCTCTGGGGCCAACGTC. Its translation is CASSLGGGVSGANV. The CDR3, in full, reads CASSLGGGVSGANVLTF.

To note about this clone: The read is 3 residues too short to cover the CDR3 end, so that end is filled in from the germline J gene. This chain links TRBV28 with TRBJ1-5, with D unresolved. CDR1 and CDR2 (germline): MDHEN, SYDVKM. CDR3 size: 13 residues. V was clipped by 4 bases and J by 5 bases, with 9 bases between them. The DNA read from the CDR3 is TGTGCCAGCAGTTGGCAGAGGGATCAGCCC. This gives the protein CASSWQRDQP. The CDR3 in its entirety is CASSWQRDQPQHF.